The following is a T cell receptor beta chain sequence with its context. The antigen is unknown. One junction end does not reproduce the germline sequence, and a read error may be involved. A modified ARM-PCR protocol with three rounds of nested PCR amplified TCRbeta. Each CDR3 protein is one row after TCRdb ran MiXCR on the multiplex PCR reads. This repertoire shows 200,000 to 250,000 distinct CDR3 sequences, 60% to 75% found once; its top ten account for around 27%. RNA was extracted from bulk tissue without any cell sorting. Chemotherapy-naive patients with new lung cancer underwent thoracic surgery in China, August–late 2014. The sample comes from a study of tumor and adjacent non-tumor tissue in lung cancer. Study at large: Histology: about a dozen adenocarcinoma, a couple of squamous cell carcinoma, 1 small cell lung cancer. Notes on the study in general: Tumor tissue had significantly higher TCR diversity than normal lung. Normal lung showed higher cumulative top 100 clone frequency than tumor.

The TCR comes from a man aged 60 to 69 with non-small cell lung cancer. The sample consisted of lung tumor tissue.

DNA for the CDR3: TGTGCCAGCAGCCTCGGGGTAGGACGCACAGATACGCAGTACTTT. Residues: CASSLGVGRTDTQYF. The rearrangement joins TRBV11-2 to TRBJ2-3; TRBD2 is a possible D gene (5 bases). CDR3 length: 15 residues. Per the germline V gene, CDR1 is SGHAT and CDR2 is FQNNGV.